Given below is one T cell receptor (beta chain) in context. Its antigen is not known. V shed 4 bases and J shed 1 base, with 15 bases lying between them. CDR3 size: 15 residues. Germline CDR1 is SGDLS and CDR2 is YYNGEE. Healthy Russian Caucasian donors spanned ages about 6 to 100 years. About 10 milliliters of peripheral blood were drawn from each donor into EDTA-treated tubes. This specimen comes from a study of blood T cells in healthy people across ages. Study findings and constraints: Per million T cells, the diversity of TCR beta decreased roughly linearly as age advanced.

Then a second PCR, running about 6 to 11 cycles, was carried out with a sample-barcoded 5' primer and a J-beta primer mix. The template-switch adaptor, which had 12 random nucleotides, put a tag on each cDNA molecule. TCRdb analysed the 5' RACE reads with MiXCR anew, one entry per CDR3 protein. The table includes approximately 1.5 million distinct CDR3 sequences, around 35% detected once. The chain uses TRBV9 and TRBJ2-7; weak D call: TRBD2 (6 bases). Input material: blood. This sequence originates from a woman younger than 45 in good health. The CDR3 region is CASSPPEGWSYEQYF. Here the CDR3 DNA reads TGTGCCAGCAGCCCCCCGGAGGGATGGTCCTACGAGCAGTACTTC.